This is a list of T cell receptor beta chains from one sample in a study of CD8 T cells in ankylosing spondylitis. From the 5' RACE reads, TCRdb called clonotypes with MiXCR, one entry per CDR3 protein. Among approximately 250,000 distinct CDR3 sequences listed, around 32% were seen once. Sequenced sample: blood, either unsorted or a sorted T cell fraction (not recorded which). These receptors were obtained from a male donor with ankylosing spondylitis or in good health (not recorded which). Both conserved end residues are part of each CDR3. A D gene is named only where the DNA matches it firmly. Clone sizes are given selectively: once, few, many, or a class where the clone is expanded.

CSARGAGELFF | TGCAGTGCCAGAGGAGCCGGGGAGCTGTTTTTT | 11 | TRBV20-1 | few | NA | TRBJ2-2
CASSYSGQSSYGYTF | TGTGCCAGCAGTTACTCTGGACAGAGTTCCTATGGCTACACCTTC | 15 | TRBV6-5 | NA | NA | TRBJ1-2
CASSRDMGETQYF | TGTGCCAGCAGTCGGGACATGGGGGAGACCCAGTACTTC | 13 | TRBV12-3/TRBV12-4 | many | NA | TRBJ2-5
CASWDNSYEQYF | TGTGCCAGCTGGGACAATAGCTACGAGCAGTACTTC | 12 | TRBV6-5 | NA | NA | TRBJ2-7
CASSQEPSGAGNQPQHF | TGTGCCAGCAGCCAAGAGCCATCGGGGGCTGGCAATCAGCCCCAGCATTTT | 17 | TRBV3-1 | NA | NA | TRBJ1-5
CASSLAPRTTDTQYF | TGTGCCAGCAGCCTGGCCCCGAGGACCACAGATACGCAGTATTTT | 15 | TRBV7-6 | NA | NA | TRBJ2-3
CSVKRTKLSVAVNEQFF | TGCAGCGTGAAAAGGACCAAGTTAAGTGTGGCGGTCAATGAGCAGTTCTTC | 17 | TRBV29-1 | few | NA | TRBJ2-1
CASRTGDYQETQYF | TGTGCCAGTAGGACAGGGGATTACCAAGAGACCCAGTACTTC | 14 | TRBV12-3/TRBV12-4 | few | TRBD1 | TRBJ2-5
CASSFSAGALYEQYF | TGTGCCAGCAGTTTCTCTGCGGGGGCCCTCTACGAGCAGTACTTC | 15 | TRBV12-3/TRBV12-4 | few | NA | TRBJ2-7
CASSEKAGDTDTQYF | TGTGCCAGCAGCGAAAAAGCGGGGGACACAGATACGCAGTATTTT | 15 | TRBV4-2 | NA | TRBD2 | TRBJ2-3
CSSSPRERLFF | TGTTCCAGCAGCCCCCGGGAACGCCTGTTCTTC | 11 | TRBV7-9 | NA | NA | TRBJ2-1
CASSLSGWGNQPQHF | TGTGCCAGCAGTTTATCAGGGTGGGGCAATCAGCCCCAGCATTTT | 15 | TRBV12-3/TRBV12-4 | NA | NA | TRBJ1-5
CSARTGPAEPQYF | TGCAGTGCTCGAACCGGGCCCGCGGAGCCCCAGTACTTC | 13 | TRBV20-1 | NA | NA | TRBJ2-5
CASSYRGQGNTEAFF | TGTGCCAGCAGTTACAGAGGGCAGGGCAACACTGAAGCTTTCTTT | 15 | TRBV6-5 | few | NA | TRBJ1-1
CSADTYTGAHEQYF | TGCAGTGCTGACACCTACACAGGGGCCCACGAGCAGTACTTC | 14 | TRBV20-1 | NA | TRBD1 | TRBJ2-7
CASSYDPGTSYGYTF | TGTGCCAGCAGTTACGACCCAGGGACCAGCTATGGCTACACCTTC | 15 | TRBV6-5 | few | NA | TRBJ1-2
CASSLAGGGNQPQHF | TGCGCCAGCAGCTTGGCGGGGGGAGGCAATCAGCCCCAGCATTTT | 15 | TRBV5-1 | once | NA | TRBJ1-5
CASSFSGIWQPQHF | TGTGCCAGCAGTTTCTCTGGGATATGGCAGCCCCAGCATTTT | 14 | TRBV28 | NA | NA | TRBJ1-5
CSARDLLGLAGGYTNNEQFF | TGCAGTGCTAGAGATCTCTTAGGACTAGCGGGGGGTTATACCAACAATGAGCAGTTCTTC | 20 | TRBV20-1 | once | TRBD2 | TRBJ2-1
CASSVQPSGGYNEQFF | TGTGCCAGCAGCGTCCAGCCTAGCGGGGGGTACAATGAGCAGTTCTTC | 16 | TRBV9 | few | TRBD2 | TRBJ2-1
CSARDPGTANTEAFF | TGCAGTGCTAGAGACCCCGGGACAGCGAACACTGAAGCTTTCTTT | 15 | TRBV20-1 | NA | TRBD1 | TRBJ1-1
CASSPWTSGGFVDTQYF | TGTGCCAGCAGTCCTTGGACTAGCGGGGGGTTTGTAGATACGCAGTATTTT | 17 | TRBV28 | NA | TRBD2 | TRBJ2-3
CATSRDRLDYEQYF | TGTGCCACCAGCAGAGATCGGTTAGACTACGAGCAGTACTTC | 14 | TRBV15 | few | NA | TRBJ2-7
CASSLVGSFGALSSETQYF | TGCGCCAGCAGCTTGGTCGGCAGCTTCGGAGCGCTGTCCTCGGAGACCCAGTACTTC | 19 | TRBV5-1 | few | NA | TRBJ2-5
CASREVAADTQYF | TGTGCCAGCAGGGAGGTAGCGGCAGATACGCAGTATTTT | 13 | TRBV2 | NA | NA | TRBJ2-3
CASSPRPGQGTGELFF | TGCGCCAGCAGCCCCCGGCCTGGGCAGGGTACCGGGGAGCTGTTTTTT | 16 | TRBV4-1 | NA | NA | TRBJ2-2
CSVVLAGASYEQYF | TGCAGCGTAGTACTAGCGGGGGCCTCCTACGAGCAGTACTTC | 14 | TRBV29-1 | few | TRBD2 | TRBJ2-7
CATSRPDSEQFF | TGTGCCACCAGCAGACCTGATAGTGAGCAGTTCTTC | 12 | TRBV15 | NA | NA | TRBJ2-1
CASSFEGEAFF | TGTGCCAGCAGCTTCGAGGGTGAAGCTTTCTTT | 11 | TRBV5-6 | once | NA | TRBJ1-1
CASSFFLTDTQYF | TGTGCCAGCAGTTTCTTCTTGACAGATACGCAGTATTTT | 13 | TRBV12-3/TRBV12-4 | NA | NA | TRBJ2-3
CASSVVLAGTNEQFF | TGCGCCAGCAGTGTGGTGTTAGCGGGGACAAATGAGCAGTTCTTC | 15 | TRBV10-2 | NA | TRBD2 | TRBJ2-1
CASLWDRANTGELFF | TGTGCCAGCCTGTGGGACAGGGCGAACACCGGGGAGCTGTTTTTT | 15 | TRBV2 | NA | TRBD1 | TRBJ2-2
CSVQTVTYEHYF | TGCAGCGTCCAGACCGTAACCTACGAGCACTACTTC | 12 | TRBV29-1 | NA | NA | TRBJ2-7
CASSEGSPLHF | TGTGCCAGCAGTGAAGGTTCACCCCTCCACTTT | 11 | TRBV12-3/TRBV12-4 | few | NA | TRBJ1-6
CSVIAGIYEQYF | TGCAGCGTGATAGCGGGAATATACGAGCAGTACTTC | 12 | TRBV29-1 | few | TRBD2 | TRBJ2-7
CASSLEPASGEETQYF | TGTGCCAGCAGTTTAGAGCCGGCTAGCGGAGAAGAGACCCAGTACTTC | 16 | TRBV27 | NA | TRBD2 | TRBJ2-5
CAISPSTDLKTQYF | TGTGCCATCAGTCCTTCGACAGATTTGAAGACCCAGTACTTC | 14 | TRBV10-3 | NA | NA | TRBJ2-5
CATRSGPNTGELFF | TGTGCCACCAGGTCGGGGCCGAACACCGGGGAGCTGTTTTTT | 14 | TRBV15 | once | NA | TRBJ2-2
CATSGKGQGGGYTF | TGTGCCACCAGCGGTAAAGGACAGGGCGGTGGCTACACCTTC | 14 | TRBV15 | few | TRBD1 | TRBJ1-2
CASSESSRDEQYF | TGCGCCAGCAGTGAGTCGTCCAGGGACGAGCAGTACTTC | 13 | TRBV10-1 | few | NA | TRBJ2-7